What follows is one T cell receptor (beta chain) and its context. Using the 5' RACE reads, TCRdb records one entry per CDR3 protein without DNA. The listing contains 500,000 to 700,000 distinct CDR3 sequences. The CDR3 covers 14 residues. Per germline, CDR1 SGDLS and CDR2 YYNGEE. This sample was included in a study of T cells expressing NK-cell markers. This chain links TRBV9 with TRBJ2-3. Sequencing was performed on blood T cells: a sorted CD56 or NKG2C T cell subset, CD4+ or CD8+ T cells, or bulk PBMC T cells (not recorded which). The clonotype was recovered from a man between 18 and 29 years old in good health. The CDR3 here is CASSVQFGADTQYF.